This TCR beta chain derives from a study of radiation and T cells in renal cell carcinoma. The CDR3 length is 19 residues. Findings and limits, study-wide: In blood, top tumor clones expanded by 2 weeks, shrinking by 4.

Generated by immunoSEQ multiplex PCR, the TCRdb table keeps only in-frame clones and is missing some. The sample consists of some 78,000 clones, 80% to 90% of them appearing once. A remark on this clone: Its specificity is unknown.

The sample's time point: blood 4 weeks post-SBRT, at nephrectomy. Regarding treatment: 15 Gy SBRT to primary tumor, nephrectomy 4 weeks later. Nephrectomy followed 15 Gy stereotactic body radiation by 4 weeks. The tumor was a clear cell renal cell carcinoma. This chain links TRBV12-2 with TRBJ1-1; the DNA was not compared with TRBD1, the D call given in the table. TRBV12-2 is a documented pseudogene. The sequence came from a woman aged 65 to 85 with renal cell carcinoma. The specimen comprised blood, sampled from a patient whose treatment included radiotherapy and nephrectomy. This chain's CDR3 is CASRLPTGWRLRGNTEAFF. As DNA, the CDR3 is TGTGCAAGTCGCTTACCGACAGGGTGGAGGCTAAGAGGCAACACTGAAGCTTTCTTT.